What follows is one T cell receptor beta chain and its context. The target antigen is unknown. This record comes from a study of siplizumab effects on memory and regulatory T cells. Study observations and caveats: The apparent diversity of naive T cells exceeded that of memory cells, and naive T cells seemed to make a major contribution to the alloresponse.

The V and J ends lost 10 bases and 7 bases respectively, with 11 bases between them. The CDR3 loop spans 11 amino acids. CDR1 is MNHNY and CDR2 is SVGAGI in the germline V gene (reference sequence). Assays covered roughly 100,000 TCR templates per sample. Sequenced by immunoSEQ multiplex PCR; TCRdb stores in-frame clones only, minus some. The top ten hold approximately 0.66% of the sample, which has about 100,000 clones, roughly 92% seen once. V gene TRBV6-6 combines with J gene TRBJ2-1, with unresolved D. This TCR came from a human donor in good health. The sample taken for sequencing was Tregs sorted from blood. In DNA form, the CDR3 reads TGTGCCACCAGAGTTATAAATGAGCAGTTCTTC. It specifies CATRVINEQFF.